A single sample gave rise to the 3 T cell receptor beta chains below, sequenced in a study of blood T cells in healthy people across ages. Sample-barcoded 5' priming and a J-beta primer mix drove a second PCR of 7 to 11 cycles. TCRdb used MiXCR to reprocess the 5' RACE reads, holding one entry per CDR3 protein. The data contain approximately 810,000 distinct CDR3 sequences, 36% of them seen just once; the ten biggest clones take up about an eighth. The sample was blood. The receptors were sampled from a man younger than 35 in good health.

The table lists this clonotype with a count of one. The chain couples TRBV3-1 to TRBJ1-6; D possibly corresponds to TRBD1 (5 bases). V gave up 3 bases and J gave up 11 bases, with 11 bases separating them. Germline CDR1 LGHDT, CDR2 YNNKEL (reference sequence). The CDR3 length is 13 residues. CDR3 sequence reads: CASSQGRAAPLHF. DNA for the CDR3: TGTGCCAGCAGCCAGGGACGAGCGGCACCCCTCCACTTT.

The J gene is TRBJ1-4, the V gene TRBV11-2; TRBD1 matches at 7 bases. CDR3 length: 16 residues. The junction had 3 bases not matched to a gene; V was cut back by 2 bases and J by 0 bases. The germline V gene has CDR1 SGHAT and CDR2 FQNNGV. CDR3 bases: TGTGCCAGCAGCTTACTAGGGACAGCAACTAATGAAAAACTGTTTTTT. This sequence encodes CASSLLGTATNEKLFF.

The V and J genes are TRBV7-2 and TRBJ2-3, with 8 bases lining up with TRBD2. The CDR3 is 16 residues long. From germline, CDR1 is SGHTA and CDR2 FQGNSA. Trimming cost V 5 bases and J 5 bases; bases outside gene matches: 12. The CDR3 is CASSIQRGRKKDTQYF. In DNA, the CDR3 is TGTGCCAGCAGCATCCAGCGGGGGAGGAAAAAAGATACGCAGTATTTT.